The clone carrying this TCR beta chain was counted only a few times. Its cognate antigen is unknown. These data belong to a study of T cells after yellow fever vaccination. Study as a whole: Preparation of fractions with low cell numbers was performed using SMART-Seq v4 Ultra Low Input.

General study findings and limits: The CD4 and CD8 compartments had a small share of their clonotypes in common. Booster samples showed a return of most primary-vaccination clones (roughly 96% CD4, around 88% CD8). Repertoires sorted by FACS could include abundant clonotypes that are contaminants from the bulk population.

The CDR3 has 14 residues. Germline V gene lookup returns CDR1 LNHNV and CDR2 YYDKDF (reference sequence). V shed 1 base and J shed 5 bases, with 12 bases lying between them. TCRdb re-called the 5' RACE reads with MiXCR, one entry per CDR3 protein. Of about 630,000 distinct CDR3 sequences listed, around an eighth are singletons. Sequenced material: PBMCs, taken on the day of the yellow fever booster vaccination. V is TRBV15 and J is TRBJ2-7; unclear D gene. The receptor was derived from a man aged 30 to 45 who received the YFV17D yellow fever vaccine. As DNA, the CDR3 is TGTGCCACCAGCAGAGTGAAGACTCCGCACGAGCAGTACTTC. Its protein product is CATSRVKTPHEQYF.